This TCR beta chain was sequenced during a study of blood T cell repertoires in COVID-19. Study as a whole: Samples taken during acute and convalescent COVID-19 were collected in the United States, Italy and Spain.

Per the original methods: Estimated nucleated cell counts came from reference gene primer amplification. TCRdb's table, derived via immunoSEQ multiplex PCR, lists solely in-frame clones and lacks some. Clonal size and the V and J genes are those of that table, whereas D and trimming came from the DNA. The table lists 130,000 to 150,000 clones, 70% to 80% of them singletons. As to this clone: Relative to the germline gene, one junction end is altered; a read error may explain this.

CDR1 and CDR2 from the germline V gene are MNHEY and SVGAGI. This CDR3 is built from 15 residues. This TCR came from a man between 60 and 70 years old with acute or convalescent COVID-19. Sequenced input: peripheral blood. V usage is TRBV6-5 and J usage is TRBJ1-1; D is possibly TRBD1 (6 bases). CDR3 nucleotide sequence: TGTGCCAGCAGTAACTCACAGGGTGTGAACACTGAAGCTTTCTTT. It codes for CASSNSQGVNTEAFF.